This entry concerns a single T cell receptor beta chain. Its antigen is still unknown. Deletions cut 2 bases from V and 1 base from J, with 11 bases between. The CDR3 loop spans 15 amino acids. CDR1 is SGHAT, CDR2 FQNNGV, per germline. The sample comes from a study of radiotherapy plus CTLA-4 blockade in lung cancer. Sequenced by immunoSEQ multiplex PCR; TCRdb stores in-frame clones only, minus some. The table lists tens of thousands of clones, roughly 71% of them singletons. The study, taken as a whole, reports: Per reports, early blood T cell clone dynamics, plus interferon-beta, forecast response most strongly.

The sample was peripheral blood, taken from a patient treated with radiotherapy plus ipilimumab. The chain employs TRBV11-2 and TRBJ1-1; D not resolved. This TCR was recovered from a human donor with non-small cell lung cancer that progressed on radiotherapy plus ipilimumab. This chain's CDR3 is CASSLLAGSNTEAFF. CDR3 in DNA: TGTGCCAGCAGCTTACTTGCGGGTTCGAACACTGAAGCTTTCTTT.